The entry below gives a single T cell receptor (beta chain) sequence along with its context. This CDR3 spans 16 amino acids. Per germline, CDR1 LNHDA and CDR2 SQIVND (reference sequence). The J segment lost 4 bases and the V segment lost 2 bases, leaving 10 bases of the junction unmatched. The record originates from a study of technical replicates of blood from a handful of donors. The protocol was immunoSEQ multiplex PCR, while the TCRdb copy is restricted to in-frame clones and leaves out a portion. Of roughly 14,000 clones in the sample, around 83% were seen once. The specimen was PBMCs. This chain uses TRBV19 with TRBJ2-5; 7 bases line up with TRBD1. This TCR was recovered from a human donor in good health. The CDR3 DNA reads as TGTGCCAGTAGTATAAAAGGGGGCAGCCGAAGAGAGACCCAGTACTTC. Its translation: CASSIKGGSRRETQYF.